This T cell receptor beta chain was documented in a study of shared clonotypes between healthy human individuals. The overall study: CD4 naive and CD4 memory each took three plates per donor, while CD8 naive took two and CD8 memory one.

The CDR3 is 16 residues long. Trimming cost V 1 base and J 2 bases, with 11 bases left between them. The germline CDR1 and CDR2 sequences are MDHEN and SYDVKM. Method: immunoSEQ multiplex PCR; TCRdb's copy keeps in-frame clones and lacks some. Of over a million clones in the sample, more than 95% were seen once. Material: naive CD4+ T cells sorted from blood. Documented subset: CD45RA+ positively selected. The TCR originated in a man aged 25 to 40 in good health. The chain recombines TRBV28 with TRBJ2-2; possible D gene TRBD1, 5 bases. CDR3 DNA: TGTGCCAGCAGTTTATCTGCAGGGCGTAACACCGGGGAGCTGTTTTTT. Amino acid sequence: CASSLSAGRNTGELFF.